This T cell receptor (beta chain) was found in a study of blood T cell repertoires in COVID-19. Study-wide background: COVID-19 samples collected from the United States, Italy and Spain covered acute and convalescent phases. T cells, B-cell-depleted T cells, or PBMCs supplied cDNA or gDNA.

V was clipped by 3 bases and J by 3 bases; unmatched bases: 4. Germline V gene lookup returns CDR1 LNHDA and CDR2 SQIVND (reference sequence). The CDR3 runs 15 residues. Per the original methods: Scientists estimated how many nucleated cells there were by amplifying reference gene primers. The table came from immunoSEQ multiplex PCR; TCRdb's copy has only in-frame clones and leaves some out. The V and J calls and clone size were taken over from that table, and D and trimming were inferred from the DNA. The data contain fewer than 300,000 clones, about 88% of them singletons. Seattle-derived patients entered the study during active infection and were followed longitudinally.

This receptor was identified in a human donor with COVID-19, enrolled during active disease. The donor label of this sample is uncertain. Sequencing was performed on peripheral blood. The chain couples TRBV19 to TRBJ2-7; TRBD1 agrees at 11 bases. CDR3 nucleotides: TGTGCCAGTAGTATCGGACAGGGGGCCGGCTACGAGCAGTACTTC. Protein product: CASSIGQGAGYEQYF.